The rows below give T cell receptor beta chains drawn from one sample of a study of blood T cell repertoires in COVID-19. Method: immunoSEQ multiplex PCR; TCRdb's copy keeps in-frame clones and lacks some. Among nearly 350,000 clones listed, more than 85% were seen once. The sample comprised PBMCs or T cells enriched from blood (not recorded which). The receptor source for this set is a young woman who had recovered from COVID-19. Each CDR3 is given with its conserved first and last residue. The D gene is left open where the match is weak. For some rows the clone size is stated as once, few or many, or as a class when expanded; others skip it.

D gene	V gene	clone size	J gene	CDR3 protein	CDR3 DNA
TRBD2	TRBV7-8	NA	TRBJ2-7	CASSLERGSSYEQYF	TGTGCCAGCAGCTTAGAGCGGGGGAGCTCCTACGAGCAGTACTTC
NA	TRBV3-1/TRBV3-2	NA	TRBJ1-1	CASSQVPRQLNTEAFF	TGTGCCAGCAGCCAGGTCCCCCGACAGCTGAACACTGAAGCTTTCTTT
TRBD1	TRBV6-5	NA	TRBJ1-1	CASSNRGLGDTEAFF	TGTGCCAGCAGTAACAGGGGTCTAGGGGACACTGAAGCTTTCTTT
TRBD2	TRBV5-1	NA	TRBJ2-5	CASSVTSGGAGETQYF	TGCGCCAGCAGCGTTACTAGCGGGGGGGCCGGAGAGACCCAGTACTTC
NA	TRBV19	NA	TRBJ1-1	CASRTTGRDTEAFF	TGTGCCAGTAGAACAACAGGGAGGGACACTGAAGCTTTCTTT
NA	TRBV28	once	TRBJ2-3	CASGPTDTQYF	TGTGCCAGCGGGCCTACAGATACGCAGTATTTT
TRBD1	TRBV6-1	NA	TRBJ1-2	CASSEAEGGSGYTF	TGTGCCAGCAGTGAAGCGGAAGGGGGCTCCGGCTACACCTTC
TRBD1	TRBV6-5	NA	TRBJ1-3	CASRYRGGNTIYF	TGTGCCAGCAGGTACAGGGGAGGAAACACCATATATTTT
TRBD1	TRBV18	NA	TRBJ2-5	CASSPMAGGAETQYF	TGTGCCAGCTCACCAATGGCAGGGGGAGCAGAGACCCAGTACTTC
TRBD1	TRBV5-1	NA	TRBJ1-3	CASSLRPGQGTNTIYF	TGCGCCAGCAGCTTGAGACCGGGACAGGGAACAAACACCATATATTTT
TRBD1	TRBV5-4	NA	TRBJ1-1	CASSRTDRGRTEAFF	TGTGCCAGCAGTCGAACGGACAGGGGGCGGACTGAAGCTTTCTTT
TRBD1	TRBV6-5	NA	TRBJ2-7	CASSTDRSYEQYF	TGTGCCAGCAGTACGGACAGGTCCTACGAGCAGTACTTC
NA	TRBV14	once	TRBJ1-2	CASSQGGGALDGYTF	TGTGCCAGCAGCCAAGGGGGGGGCGCGTTGGATGGCTACACCTTC
NA	TRBV7-9	NA	TRBJ1-4	CASSPPGTNEKLFF	TGTGCCAGCAGCCCACCGGGAACTAATGAAAAACTGTTTTTT
TRBD1	TRBV13	once	TRBJ1-5	CASSLQGSNQPQHF	TGTGCCAGCAGTCTACAGGGGAGCAATCAGCCCCAGCATTTT
TRBD1	TRBV9	once	TRBJ1-2	CASSVGGQGANYGYTF	TGTGCCAGCAGCGTAGGAGGACAGGGTGCTAACTATGGCTACACCTTC
TRBD2	TRBV28	NA	TRBJ2-7	CASSLRNGGVAYEQYF	TGTGCCAGCAGTTTAAGGAACGGGGGGGTAGCCTACGAGCAGTACTTC
NA	TRBV7-2	NA	TRBJ2-5	CASSVTGSRGETQYF	TGTGCCAGCAGCGTAACCGGGTCCAGGGGAGAGACCCAGTACTTC
NA	TRBV6-4	NA	TRBJ1-5	CASGFTGHQPQHF	TGTGCCAGCGGATTCACAGGGCATCAGCCCCAGCATTTT
TRBD1	TRBV6-5	NA	TRBJ2-7	CATIPRGLKAFEQYF	TGTGCCACGATCCCCAGGGGGCTTAAAGCGTTCGAGCAGTACTTC
NA	TRBV18	NA	TRBJ1-3	CASSPRQEISGNTIYF	TGTGCCAGCTCACCCCGACAGGAGATCTCTGGAAACACCATATATTTT
NA	TRBV15	NA	TRBJ1-2	CATSRGAGGADYYGYTF	TGTGCCACCAGCAGGGGGGCGGGGGGCGCCGATTACTATGGCTACACCTTC
NA	TRBV18	NA	TRBJ2-5	CASSPGRGGTQYF	TGTGCCAGCTCACCGGGGCGAGGGGGAACCCAGTACTTC
NA	TRBV5-1	NA	TRBJ1-4	CASSFGEKLFF	TGCGCCAGCAGTTTCGGTGAAAAACTGTTTTTT
TRBD1	TRBV19	NA	TRBJ1-4	CASSPGQGVNEKLFF	TGTGCCAGTAGTCCCGGACAGGGAGTTAATGAAAAACTGTTTTTT
NA	TRBV7-7	once	TRBJ2-2	CASSLRENTGELFF	TGTGCCAGCAGCTTACGGGAGAACACCGGGGAGCTGTTTTTT
NA	TRBV19	NA	TRBJ2-5	CASSIGEETQYF	TGTGCCAGTAGTATCGGGGAAGAGACCCAGTACTTC
NA	TRBV28	few	TRBJ1-4	CAIGRQGYEKLFF	TGTGCCATAGGGAGGCAGGGTTATGAAAAACTGTTTTTT
TRBD2	TRBV7-9	many	TRBJ2-5	CASSPIAGSIRETQYF	TGTGCCAGCAGCCCAATAGCGGGGTCCATTAGGGAGACCCAGTACTTC
NA	TRBV5-4	NA	TRBJ2-7	CASSLDAGPSSYEQYF	TGTGCCAGCAGCTTGGATGCAGGGCCATCTTCCTACGAGCAGTACTTC
NA	TRBV6-4	NA	TRBJ2-7	CASSDGLWASSYEQYF	TGTGCCAGCAGTGACGGATTATGGGCAAGCTCCTACGAGCAGTACTTC
NA	TRBV19	NA	TRBJ1-5	CASTQVMVQGKGQPQHF	TGTGCCAGTACCCAAGTTATGGTTCAGGGAAAGGGTCAGCCCCAGCATTTT
NA	TRBV6-1	NA	TRBJ1-6	CASSEQALHNSPLHF	TGTGCCAGCAGTGAACAGGCCCTGCATAATTCACCCCTCCACTTT
NA	TRBV13	NA	TRBJ2-2	CASSTGAPGELFF	TGTGCCAGCAGCACTGGGGCTCCCGGGGAGCTGTTTTTT
NA	TRBV5-1	NA	TRBJ1-1	CASSLVGGNTEAFF	TGCGCCAGCAGCTTGGTAGGAGGGAACACTGAAGCTTTCTTT
NA	TRBV6-1	once	TRBJ1-6	CASSEIGGYSPLHF	TGTGCCAGCAGTGAAATAGGAGGGTACTCACCCCTCCACTTT
TRBD1	TRBV19	NA	TRBJ2-2	CASISPGGAGELFF	TGTGCCAGTATCTCCCCAGGGGGCGCCGGGGAGCTGTTTTTT
NA	TRBV27	once	TRBJ2-5	CASSVSRDKQETQYF	TGTGCCAGCAGTGTTAGCCGGGACAAACAAGAGACCCAGTACTTC
NA	TRBV7-2	NA	TRBJ2-5	CASSLGGLPTQYF	TGTGCCAGCAGCTTAGGAGGCCTACCTACCCAGTACTTC
NA	TRBV4-1	once	TRBJ2-1	CASSQVLALYNEQFF	TGCGCCAGCAGCCAAGTACTAGCCCTCTACAATGAGCAGTTCTTC
TRBD2	TRBV5-6	NA	TRBJ2-2	CASSLASGAGELFF	TGTGCCAGCAGCCTCGCTAGCGGTGCCGGGGAGCTGTTTTTT
NA	TRBV24-1	NA	TRBJ2-5	CATSARRASETQYF	TGTGCCACCAGTGCGAGAAGGGCTAGCGAGACCCAGTACTTC
TRBD1	TRBV27	NA	TRBJ2-7	CASSPDRGLNEQYF	TGTGCCAGCAGTCCCGACAGGGGGCTGAACGAGCAGTACTTC
NA	TRBV19	NA	TRBJ1-2	CASSQPGAGMFGTF	TGTGCCAGTAGCCAACCAGGGGCCGGTATGTTTGGCACCTTC
NA	TRBV4-1	NA	TRBJ1-5	CASSLGFGNQPQHF	TGCGCCAGCAGTCTAGGATTCGGCAATCAGCCCCAGCATTTT
NA	TRBV5-6	NA	TRBJ1-2	CASSLGTANYGYTF	TGTGCCAGCAGCTTGGGGACAGCCAACTATGGCTACACCTTC
NA	TRBV30	NA	TRBJ1-1	CAWSEQGDTEAFF	TGTGCCTGGAGTGAACAGGGAGACACTGAAGCTTTCTTT
TRBD2	TRBV9	NA	TRBJ2-2	CASSLAGGYTGELFF	TGTGCCAGCAGCCTAGCGGGGGGTTACACCGGGGAGCTGTTTTTT
NA	TRBV10-3	NA	TRBJ1-1	CATATGLNTEAFF	TGTGCCACCGCGACAGGACTGAACACTGAAGCTTTCTTT
NA	TRBV7-9	once	TRBJ2-3	CASSTALGGKSTDTQYF	TGTGCCAGCAGCACCGCCTTGGGAGGTAAAAGCACAGATACGCAGTATTTT
TRBD2	TRBV24-1	few	TRBJ2-1	CATSETSGGHNEQFF	TGTGCCACCAGTGAAACGAGCGGGGGGCACAATGAGCAGTTCTTC
NA	TRBV18	once	TRBJ1-4	CASSRGGNNEKLFF	TGTGCCAGCTCACGGGGGGGAAACAATGAAAAACTGTTTTTT
TRBD1	TRBV2	NA	TRBJ2-3	CASTSSQGVRTDTQYF	TGTGCCAGCACCTCGTCGCAGGGGGTACGCACAGATACGCAGTATTTT
NA	TRBV24-1	once	TRBJ2-5	CATSDSRPYGTQYF	TGTGCCACCAGTGATTCCAGGCCGTATGGGACCCAGTACTTC
NA	TRBV2	NA	TRBJ1-3	CASRRDGNTIYF	TGTGCCAGCAGGAGGGATGGAAACACCATATATTTT
NA	TRBV21-1	NA	TRBJ2-7	CASSKGPTIPGQGNPYEQYF	TGTGCCAGCAGCAAAGGCCCAACGATCCCGGGACAGGGGAACCCCTACGAGCAGTACTTC
TRBD2	TRBV6-1	NA	TRBJ2-1	CASSDGRGNNEQFF	TGTGCCAGCAGTGACGGGAGGGGGAACAATGAGCAGTTCTTC